One and the same sample provided the 25 T cell receptor beta chains below, sequenced in a study of response to subunit inactivated influenza vaccine. TCRdb passed the RT-PCR reads through MiXCR, listing each CDR3 protein once. The data show roughly 700,000 distinct CDR3 sequences, around 14% seen once. The specimen comprised PBMCs from blood, sampled 12 days after vaccination. The origin of the receptors is a man aged 45 to 65 who received an inactivated influenza vaccine.

This rearrangement joins TRBV12-3 or TRBV12-4 to TRBJ2-5; D unresolved. The CDR3 consists of 14 residues. V was cut by 2 bases and J by 2 bases, with 9 bases left in between. The CDR3 loop is CASSLRPEQETQYF. CDR3 DNA sequence: TGTGCCAGCAGTTTACGACCAGAGCAAGAGACCCAGTACTTC.

This clonotype was picked up one time. The V and J genes are TRBV25-1 and TRBJ2-2, with TRBD1 matching over 9 bases. From germline, CDR1 is MGHDK and CDR2 SYGVNS. With 4 bases clipped from V and 6 bases from J, the junction kept 6 bases outside the gene matches. The CDR3 is 15 residues long. This CDR3 reads CASSGTGGVAGELFF. Written as DNA, the CDR3 is TGTGCCAGCAGTGGTACAGGGGGCGTAGCCGGGGAGCTGTTTTTT.

The chain recombines TRBV5-1 with TRBJ2-2; 7 positions agree with TRBD1. Germline lookup yields CDR1 SGHRS and CDR2 YFSETQ. J was trimmed by 4 bases and V by 4 bases; bases with no gene match: 10. CDR3 length: 16 residues. DNA for the CDR3: TGCGCCAGCAGCCCGGTACAGGGGCTAGTCACCGGGGAGCTGTTTTTT. As protein: CASSPVQGLVTGELFF.

A few counts support this clonotype. CDR3: CSARDNRDSRTDTQYF. CDR3 bases: TGCAGTGCTAGAGATAACCGGGACTCACGCACAGATACGCAGTATTTT. The chain joins TRBV20-1 to TRBJ2-3, with D tentatively TRBD2 (6 bases). The CDR3 consists of 16 residues. Trimming cost V 0 bases and J 1 base, with 14 bases left between them. Per germline, CDR1 DFQATT and CDR2 SNEGSKA (reference sequence).

V usage is TRBV4-3 and J usage is TRBJ2-3; 9 nucleotides line up with TRBD2. The CDR3 is 14 residues long. Germline lookup yields CDR1 LGHNA and CDR2 YSLEER. With 0 bases clipped from V and 6 bases from J, the junction kept 1 base outside the gene matches. The CDR3 nucleotides read TGCGCCAGCAGCCAAGATGCGGGAGGGGATACGCAGTATTTT. This translates into CASSQDAGGDTQYF.

This clonotype was seen only a few times. The rearrangement links TRBV4-2 to TRBJ2-1; no definite D call. V lost 3 bases to trimming and J lost 6 bases, with 6 bases between them. Germline V gene data show CDR1 as LGHNA and CDR2 as YNFKEQ. The CDR3 sequence is 12 residues long. The CDR3 is CASSHSANEQFF. CDR3 in DNA: TGTGCCAGCAGCCATTCGGCCAATGAGCAGTTCTTC.

The chain has TRBV20-1 and TRBJ2-5; D call uncertain. The CDR3 has 12 residues. Between the trimmed V and J ends, which lost 3 bases and 5 bases, there was a span of 10 bases. Looked up from germline, CDR1 is DFQATT and CDR2 is SNEGSKA (reference sequence). CDR3 region: CSASFGEETQYF. The CDR3 nucleotides read TGCAGTGCTAGCTTCGGTGAGGAGACCCAGTACTTC.

The chain is built from TRBV11-2 and TRBJ2-1; TRBD1 is a possible D gene (5 bases). Trimming removed 5 bases at V and 5 bases at J, with 13 bases between. Germline V gene lookup returns CDR1 SGHAT and CDR2 FQNNGV. The CDR3 is 14 amino acids. CDR3 region: CASSLRDRNNEQFF. The CDR3 DNA is TGTGCCAGCAGCCTCAGAGACAGAAACAATGAGCAGTTCTTC.

V and J are TRBV5-1 and TRBJ1-5; D might be TRBD1 (6 bases). CDR1 is SGHRS and CDR2 is YFSETQ in the germline V gene. The germline V and J ends were trimmed by 2 bases and 2 bases, with 11 bases remaining between them. This CDR3 comprises 15 residues. CDR3 sequence reads: CASSLTDSRNQPQHF. The CDR3 nucleotides read TGCGCCAGCAGCTTAACGGACAGTCGCAATCAGCCCCAGCATTTT.

This clonotype was detected a few times. The chain has TRBV12-3 or TRBV12-4 and TRBJ2-3; no definite D call. The length of the CDR3 is 14 residues. The V gene lost 5 bases and the J gene lost 3 bases, with 12 bases spanning the gap. CDR3 protein: CASSTGPETDTQYF. The DNA for the CDR3 is TGTGCCAGCAGTACCGGACCAGAGACAGATACGCAGTATTTT.

This rearrangement joins TRBV29-1 to TRBJ2-7; D is tentatively TRBD1 or TRBD2 (5 bases each). The V gene's germline CDR1 is SQVTM and CDR2 ANQGSEA. The CDR3 is 14 amino acids. Trimming pared 3 bases from V and 3 bases from J, leaving 15 bases between. DNA for the CDR3: TGCAGCGTTGATTTGGGGGAAACCGTCTACGAGCAGTACTTC. It is translated as CSVDLGETVYEQYF.

This clonotype was detected only a few times. The chain joins TRBV6-1 to TRBJ2-3; 9 nucleotides line up with TRBD2. The CDR3 sequence is 16 residues long. The V gene's germline CDR1 is MNHNS and CDR2 SASEGT. J gave up 0 bases and V 5 bases, and 6 bases lay outside the gene matches. The CDR3 DNA reads as TGTGCCAGCAGTCAGTTAGCGGGGGCTAGCACAGATACGCAGTATTTT. Its protein product is CASSQLAGASTDTQYF.

This clonotype showed up just a few times. This rearrangement joins TRBV28 to TRBJ2-7, with 9 bases identical to TRBD2. V was pared by 2 bases and J by 0 bases, with 5 bases of the junction left unmatched. This CDR3 is built from 16 residues. Germline V CDR1 and CDR2: MDHEN, SYDVKM. CDR3 protein: CASSLGAGGHSYEQYF. The CDR3 DNA is TGTGCCAGCAGTTTAGGAGCGGGAGGACACTCCTACGAGCAGTACTTC.

This clonotype was detected only a few times. The chain links TRBV5-5 to TRBJ2-5; 12 bases map to TRBD1. The trim removed 2 bases at V and 5 bases at J, leaving 4 bases unmatched. CDR3 length: 15 residues. CDR1 and CDR2 (germline): SGHKS, YYEKEE (reference sequence). CDR3 sequence: CASSFGDRGHETQYF. The CDR3 DNA sequence: TGTGCCAGCAGCTTTGGGGACAGGGGGCACGAGACCCAGTACTTC.

The V gene is TRBV20-1, the J gene TRBJ1-2, with a weak D call TRBD1 (6 bases). V dropped 3 bases and J dropped 4 bases, with 18 bases sitting between them. From germline, CDR1 is DFQATT and CDR2 SNEGSKA (reference sequence). The CDR3 has 15 residues. CDR3 sequence: CSASEQGGYSYGYTF. The DNA for the CDR3 is TGCAGTGCTAGTGAACAGGGCGGGTACAGCTATGGCTACACCTTC.

Concerning this clonotype itself: The CDR3 ends on some other residue instead of the conserved phenylalanine or tryptophan, so this is likely a read error. The gene calls are TRBV5-1 and TRBJ2-7, with 11 bases that match TRBD1. Germline V gives CDR1 SGHRS, CDR2 YFSETQ. The CDR3 runs 15 residues. J was trimmed by 2 bases and V by 3 bases; bases with no gene match: 4. CDR3 loop: CASSWGQGVAYEQYL. In DNA form, the CDR3 reads TGCGCCAGCAGCTGGGGACAGGGGGTAGCCTACGAGCAGTACCTC.

The chain couples TRBV4-2 to TRBJ2-5; the D is unclear. CDR3 length: 17 amino acids. CDR1 is LGHNA and CDR2 is YNFKEQ in the germline V gene. V lost 3 bases, J lost 5 bases, and 22 bases lay in between. The CDR3 loop reads CASSHPVDGLTGETQYF. The CDR3 coding sequence is TGTGCCAGCAGCCATCCTGTCGACGGGCTTACGGGTGAGACCCAGTACTTC.

This clonotype was seen only a few times. CDR3 sequence (DNA): TGTGCCAGCAGCTTCAGACTAGCGCGCAAAAACATTCAGTACTTC. Translation: CASSFRLARKNIQYF. This sequence joins TRBV7-2 and TRBJ2-4; 8 bases match TRBD2. CDR3 length equals 15 residues. CDR1 and CDR2 from the germline V gene are SGHTA and FQGNSA. The V and J ends lost 3 bases and 3 bases, in that order; junction bases with no gene match: 4.

Many counts were recorded for this clonotype. The rearrangement links TRBV6-1 to TRBJ2-1; 11 bases agree with TRBD2. The length of the CDR3 is 16 residues. Germline loops: CDR1 MNHNS, CDR2 SASEGT. With V trimmed by 6 bases and J by 3 bases, 7 bases remained unmatched. The CDR3 protein is CASRETSGSLYNEQFF. DNA for the CDR3: TGTGCCAGCAGAGAAACTAGCGGGAGCCTCTACAATGAGCAGTTCTTC.

This clonotype has a handful of counts. The chain combines TRBV5-1 with TRBJ2-4; 7 nucleotides line up with TRBD1. V lost 3 bases, J lost 0 bases, and 6 bases stayed unmatched. This CDR3 is built from 16 residues. Germline assignment: CDR1 SGHRS and CDR2 YFSETQ. The CDR3 DNA reads TGCGCCAGCAGCTCCCCCAGGGGGTCAGCCAAAAACATTCAGTACTTC. It yields the protein CASSSPRGSAKNIQYF.

This rearrangement joins TRBV6-2 or TRBV6-3 to TRBJ2-4; 9 nucleotides match TRBD2. The CDR3 consists of 16 residues. V shed 0 bases, J shed 7 bases, and the junction held 7 bases outside the gene matches. From germline, CDR1 is MNHEY and CDR2 SVGEGT. CDR3 amino acids: CASSYSSSGVWNIQYF. DNA for the CDR3: TGTGCCAGCAGTTACTCGTCTAGCGGGGTATGGAACATTCAGTACTTC.

This sequence joins TRBV15 and TRBJ2-2; TRBD2 agrees at 8 bases. The V gene's germline CDR1 is LNHNV and CDR2 YYDKDF (reference sequence). The CDR3 has 18 residues. V was clipped by 0 bases and J by 6 bases; unmatched bases: 12. The CDR3 nucleotides read TGTGCCACCAGCAGAGATCCATCTGACGGGAGGGCCCCCGGGGAGCTGTTTTTT. Its protein is CATSRDPSDGRAPGELFF.

This clonotype was recorded a few times. The gene calls are TRBV4-3 and TRBJ2-1; 9 bases match TRBD1. The CDR3 is made up of 15 amino acids. From germline, CDR1 is LGHNA and CDR2 YSLEER. Trimming at V came to 1 base and at J to 8 bases, leaving 6 bases not matched to a gene. The CDR3 spells CASSQGQGENYEQFF. The CDR3 nucleotides read TGCGCCAGCAGCCAAGGACAGGGGGAAAACTATGAGCAGTTCTTC.

This clonotype was seen only a few times. V gene TRBV10-3 combines with J gene TRBJ2-6; D gene ambiguous. The CDR3 loop spans 16 amino acids. V lost 3 bases and J 0 bases, leaving 9 bases between the germline ends. CDR1 and CDR2 (germline): ENHRY, SYGVKD. CDR3 nucleotide sequence: TGTGCCATCAGTGATCAGGTGGGCTCTGGGGCCAACGTCCTGACTTTC. Translating it yields CAISDQVGSGANVLTF.

This clonotype was observed a handful of times. The rearrangement uses TRBV6-4 and TRBJ2-1; 13 nucleotides line up with TRBD2. CDR3 length equals 17 residues. CDR1 and CDR2 from the germline V gene are MRHNA and SNTAGT. Trimming cost V 5 bases and J 0 bases; bases outside gene matches: 4. This CDR3 reads CASSPGLAGSSYNEQFF. In nucleotides, the CDR3 is TGTGCCAGCAGTCCGGGACTAGCGGGGAGCTCCTACAATGAGCAGTTCTTC.